These 28 T cell receptor beta chains were all obtained from the same sample, sequenced in a study of Ad26.COV2.S vaccination and SARS-CoV-2 variants. The table came from immunoSEQ multiplex PCR; TCRdb's copy has only in-frame clones and leaves some out. This sample yields some 340,000 clones, of which over 80% are seen a single time; 2% to 2.5% belongs to the top ten. Treatment specified: roughly 20 received Ad26.COV2.S at low or high dose, single or two shots; several received placebo; per-sample allocation not given. Following the first vaccine or placebo injection, samples were taken on day 63. Sequenced here: peripheral blood, sampled in a trial of Ad26.COV2.S vaccine versus placebo. These receptors all stem from a person between 18 and 65 years old who received the Ad26.COV2.S COVID-19 vaccine or a placebo.

This clone was seen only a few times. V gene TRBV14 combines with J gene TRBJ1-2, with TRBD1 as a possible D gene (6 bases). Germline V CDR1 and CDR2: SGHDN, FVKESK. CDR3 length: 14 residues. Trimming cost V 3 bases and J 4 bases, with 12 bases left between them. CDR3 sequence: CASSQVTGSYGYTF. CDR3 in DNA: TGTGCCAGCAGCCAGGTCACAGGGAGCTATGGCTACACCTTC.

The chain carries TRBV3-1 (or the pseudogene TRBV3-2) and TRBJ2-5; TRBD2 matches at 11 bases. After removal of 1 base from V and 4 bases from J, the junction contained 11 bases not matched to a gene. Germline lookup yields CDR1 LGHDT and CDR2 YNNKEL (reference sequence). The CDR3 covers 18 residues. The CDR3 region is CASSQGRDSGGAVETQYF. CDR3 nucleotides: TGTGCCAGCAGCCAAGGCCGGGATAGCGGGGGGGCTGTAGAGACCCAGTACTTC.

This chain joins TRBV25-1 and TRBJ1-2; D is perhaps TRBD1 (6 bases). Per the germline V gene, CDR1 is MGHDK and CDR2 is SYGVNS. V lost 7 bases and J 8 bases, leaving 17 bases between the germline ends. The CDR3 runs to 13 residues. CDR3: CASTPRQGSGYTF. CDR3 nucleotides: TGTGCCAGCACCCCGAGGCAGGGGTCGGGCTACACCTTC.

The CDR3, as DNA: TGTGCCAGCAGTTGGGACAGTACCAACTATGGCTACACCTTC. It is translated as CASSWDSTNYGYTF. V gene TRBV27 combines with J gene TRBJ1-2, with TRBD1 matching over 7 bases. Germline CDR1 reads MNHEY; CDR2 reads SMNVEV (reference sequence). The CDR3 loop spans 14 amino acids. The V gene end was trimmed by 4 bases and the J gene end by 2 bases; junction bases not matched to a gene: 4.

The chain has TRBV6-2 or TRBV6-3 and TRBJ1-1; D is uncertain. This CDR3 is built from 14 residues. V was clipped by 3 bases and J by 1 base, with 9 bases between them. Germline CDR1 and CDR2: MNHEY and SVGEGT. CDR3 coding DNA: TGTGCCAGCAGTTATCTACACACGAACACTGAAGCTTTCTTT. It specifies CASSYLHTNTEAFF.

The chain has TRBV27 and TRBJ1-5, with D unresolved. Trimming removed 1 base from V and 3 bases from J, with 7 bases in between. The length of the CDR3 is 14 residues. CDR1 and CDR2 (germline): MNHEY, SMNVEV (reference sequence). Here the CDR3 DNA reads TGTGCCAGCAGTTTATTGGGTCACAATCAGCCCCAGCATTTT. Encoded protein: CASSLLGHNQPQHF.

The chain joins TRBV5-1 to TRBJ1-2, with 7 bases aligning to TRBD1. V lost 4 bases and J lost 4; bases outside the gene matches: 13. The CDR3 loop spans 16 amino acids. CDR1 is SGHRS, CDR2 YFSETQ, per germline. CDR3 loop: CASSGGQLLLSYGYTF. The CDR3 DNA sequence: TGCGCCAGCAGCGGGGGACAGCTCCTATTATCCTATGGCTACACCTTC.

The rearrangement links TRBV9 to TRBJ1-1; D possibly corresponds to TRBD1 (6 bases). The germline gives CDR1 SGDLS, CDR2 YYNGEE. Between the trimmed V and J ends, which lost 0 bases and 1 base, there was a span of 10 bases. The CDR3 has 15 residues. Here the CDR3 DNA reads TGTGCCAGCAGCGTAGCTGGGGGCGCGAACACTGAAGCTTTCTTT. It specifies CASSVAGGANTEAFF.

CDR3 nucleotide sequence: TGCGCCAGCAGTCAAGCGACAGGGATGAAGAACACTGAAGCTTTCTTT. Residues: CASSQATGMKNTEAFF. The chain couples TRBV23-1 to TRBJ1-1; TRBD1 aligns across 7 bases. TRBV23-1 is an ORF, and what it does is uncertain. V gave up 2 bases and J gave up 1 base; unmatched junction bases: 7. CDR3 length: 16 residues.

The chain uses TRBV2 and TRBJ1-3; unclear D gene. The CDR3 extends over 15 amino acids. Germline loops: CDR1 SNHLY, CDR2 FYNNEI. V shed 0 bases and J shed 4 bases, with 10 bases lying between them. CDR3 loop: CASSEARGLGNTIYF. The CDR3 nucleotides are TGTGCCAGCAGTGAAGCGCGGGGTCTAGGAAACACCATATATTTT. Supplemented by reference TRBV2 and TRBJ1-3, the full variable domain reads EPEVTQTPSHQVTQMGQEVILRCVPISNHLYFYWYRQILGQKVEFLVSFYNNEISEKSEIFDDQFSVERPDGSNFTLKIRSTKLEDSAMYFCASSEARGLGNTIYFGEGSWLTVV.

In DNA, the CDR3 is TGTGCCAGCAGATTCAGTGGTGCTAGCACAGATACGCAGTATTTT. Protein: CASRFSGASTDTQYF. The V and J genes are TRBV6-5 and TRBJ2-3; D is unclear. From germline, CDR1 is MNHEY and CDR2 SVGAGI. Trimming removed 6 bases from V and 0 bases from J, with 13 bases in between. This CDR3 region has 15 residues.

The chain combines TRBV25-1 with TRBJ2-2, with a possible D match to TRBD2 (5 bases). This CDR3 comprises 15 residues. The V and J ends lost 2 bases and 3 bases respectively, with 10 bases between them. Germline CDR1 and CDR2: MGHDK and SYGVNS. The CDR3 bases are TGTGCCAGCAGTGAAGGAGGCAGAGACACCGGGGAGCTGTTTTTT. Amino acid sequence: CASSEGGRDTGELFF.

The genes are TRBV18 and TRBJ2-3; a weak D match, TRBD2 (5 bases). V was trimmed by 0 bases and J by 0 bases, leaving 10 bases between them. This CDR3 has 16 amino acids. CDR1 KGHSH and CDR2 LQKENI come from the germline V gene. The CDR3 region has the DNA TGTGCCAGCTCACCACCGCTACTAGAAAGCACAGATACGCAGTATTTT. This encodes CASSPPLLESTDTQYF.

CDR3 sequence (DNA): TGCAGTGCTAGTGGTAGGGAGACCCAGTACTTC. This encodes CSASGRETQYF. The V call is TRBV20-1, the J call TRBJ2-5, with D unresolved. The CDR3 spans 11 residues. Trimming removed 3 bases at V and 5 bases at J, with 7 bases between. Germline V gives CDR1 DFQATT, CDR2 SNEGSKA (reference sequence).

The chain recombines TRBV11-2 with TRBJ2-1; D unclear. V was trimmed by 6 bases and J by 0 bases, leaving 15 bases between them. The CDR3 contains 16 residues. Germline CDR1 and CDR2: SGHAT and FQNNGV. The CDR3 sequence: CASSPLFGLSYNEQFF. In DNA form, the CDR3 reads TGTGCCAGCAGTCCACTGTTTGGGCTCTCCTACAATGAGCAGTTCTTC.

This clone was seen a few times. The same CDR3 can be traced to other DNA sequences in this sample. The chain employs TRBV28 and TRBJ1-5, with D perhaps TRBD1 (6 bases). The CDR3 sequence is 12 residues long. With 6 bases removed from V and 6 bases from J, the gap between germline ends came to 9 bases. CDR1 MDHEN and CDR2 SYDVKM come from the germline V gene. The CDR3 spells CASRRGGQPQHF. In DNA, the CDR3 is TGTGCCAGCAGGAGGGGGGGTCAGCCCCAGCATTTT.

With respect to this clone: The junction departs from germline at one end; a sequencing error may be responsible. The chain joins TRBV14 to TRBJ1-1, with a tentative D call TRBD1 (6 bases). Germline loops: CDR1 SGHDN, CDR2 FVKESK. The CDR3 is 13 residues long. The CDR3 here is CASSQVRGAEAFF. CDR3 coding DNA: TGTGCCAGCAGCCAAGTGAGGGGGGCTGAGGCTTTCTTT. Supplemented by reference TRBV14 and TRBJ1-1, the full variable domain reads EAGVTQFPSHSVIEKGQTVTLRCDPISGHDNLYWYRRVMGKEIKFLLHFVKESKQDESGMPNNRFLAERTGGTYSTLKVQPAELEDSGVYFCASSQVRGAEAFFGQGTRLTVV.

This clone was seen just once. The CDR3 nucleotides read TGTGCCAGCAGTTCGGGACAGGGGGCTGAAGCTTTCTTT. Translating it yields CASSSGQGAEAFF. The chain links TRBV28 to TRBJ1-1; 11 bases map to TRBD1. Germline V gene data show CDR1 as MDHEN and CDR2 as SYDVKM. The CDR3 runs 13 residues. J was trimmed by 6 bases and V by 4 bases; bases with no gene match: 1.

The J gene is TRBJ1-2, the V gene TRBV15; 8 bases are a match to TRBD1. From germline, CDR1 is LNHNV and CDR2 YYDKDF (reference sequence). Losses at the gene ends were 0 bases for V and 5 bases for J; bases not matched to a gene: 5. The CDR3 runs to 15 residues. The DNA of the CDR3 is TGTGCCACCAGCAGAGATTACAGGGGGGGATATGGCTACACCTTC. Its translation is CATSRDYRGGYGYTF. The whole variable domain, filled in from reference TRBV15 and TRBJ1-2, reads DAMVIQNPRYQVTQFGKPVTLSCSQTLNHNVMYWYQQKSSQAPKLLFHYYDKDFNNEADTPDNFQSRRPNTSFCFLDIRSPGLGDTAMYLCATSRDYRGGYGYTFGSGTRLTVV.

The rearrangement links TRBV28 to TRBJ2-3; D remains unclear. The CDR3 covers 14 residues. The V and J ends lost 3 bases and 4 bases respectively, with 11 bases between them. CDR1 is MDHEN and CDR2 is SYDVKM in the germline V gene. The CDR3 loop is CASSFNGFPDTQYF. The CDR3 coding sequence is TGTGCCAGCAGTTTTAACGGGTTTCCAGATACGCAGTATTTT.

The chain uses TRBV7-2 and TRBJ1-1; D is perhaps TRBD1 (6 bases). This CDR3 is 15 amino acids long. The germline V gene has CDR1 SGHTA and CDR2 FQGNSA. Trimming removed 1 base from V and 1 base from J, with 10 bases in between. Written as DNA, the CDR3 is TGTGCCAGCAGCTTAGGGCCAGGGGCGAACACTGAAGCTTTCTTT. Translation: CASSLGPGANTEAFF.

Worth noting for this clone: One end of the junction is discordant with germline, which a read error may explain. This sequence joins TRBV7-7 and TRBJ1-3, with D hard to call. The CDR3 consists of 15 residues. In germline, CDR1 is SSHAT, CDR2 FNYEAQ (reference sequence). The CDR3 DNA sequence: TGTGCTAGCAGCCCCATGGGTTCGCTTGGAAACACCATATATTTT. Translation: CASSPMGSLGNTIYF.

The V and J genes are TRBV7-3 and TRBJ2-7, with 7 positions matching TRBD1. Germline CDR1 and CDR2: SGHTA and FQGTGA. V gave up 5 bases and J gave up 1 base; unmatched junction bases: 8. The CDR3 loop spans 15 amino acids. In DNA, the CDR3 is TGTGCCAGCAGCCTATCACCGGGACAGTCCTACGAGCAGTACTTC. Protein product: CASSLSPGQSYEQYF.

This rearrangement joins TRBV3-1 (or the pseudogene TRBV3-2) to TRBJ2-3, with 9 bases matching TRBD2. The CDR3 runs 15 residues. Germline trimming cut 8 bases from V and 4 bases from J; bases unmatched to any gene: 10. Germline V gene data show CDR1 as LGHDT and CDR2 as YNNKEL (reference sequence). The CDR3 DNA is TGTGCCAGCTCGTGGGGAGCGGGGGGTTCAGATACGCAGTATTTT. Amino acid sequence: CASSWGAGGSDTQYF.

The chain carries TRBV29-1 and TRBJ2-7; 9 bases are a match to TRBD1. The V gene end was trimmed by 0 bases and the J gene end by 3 bases; junction bases not matched to a gene: 9. Germline values: CDR1 SQVTM, CDR2 ANQGSEA. The CDR3 totals 16 residues. The CDR3 loop reads CSVEDPKGDRDYEQYF. In DNA, the CDR3 is TGCAGCGTTGAAGACCCCAAGGGGGACAGGGACTACGAGCAGTACTTC.

V gene TRBV7-8 combines with J gene TRBJ2-3; 16 nucleotides line up with TRBD2. This CDR3 is built from 19 residues. The germline V gene has CDR1 SGHVS and CDR2 FQNEAQ. J lost 3 bases, V lost 3 bases, and 9 bases had no gene match. This CDR3 reads CASSFLIGTSGGATDTQYF. For the CDR3, the DNA is TGTGCCAGCAGCTTCCTTATCGGGACTAGCGGGGGGGCGACAGATACGCAGTATTTT.

Only one count was recorded for this clone. V and J are TRBV7-9 and TRBJ1-1; D ambiguous. CDR1 is SEHNR and CDR2 is FQNEAQ in the germline V gene (reference sequence). V was clipped by 5 bases and J by 2 bases, with 12 bases between them. The CDR3 is made up of 14 amino acids. CDR3 coding DNA: TGTGCCAGCAGCGACCATGCATCCAACACTGAAGCTTTCTTT. Its translation is CASSDHASNTEAFF.

The V gene is TRBV9, the J gene TRBJ1-2; D not resolved. Between the trimmed V and J ends, which lost 1 base and 6 bases, there was a span of 10 bases. From germline, CDR1 is SGDLS and CDR2 YYNGEE. This CDR3 has 13 amino acids. The CDR3 loop is CASSVTGLDGYTF. The CDR3 DNA reads as TGTGCCAGCAGCGTAACCGGGTTGGATGGCTACACCTTC.